The sample holds many counts of the clone carrying this T cell receptor (beta chain). Its antigen remains unknown. The data stem from a study of T-cell reconstitution after alpha-beta-depleted transplantation in children. The study's findings and limits: Surviving thymic progenitors and recipient T cells were the source of high TCRbeta diversity at day 60 in some patients. By about two months after transplant, alpha-beta T cells reportedly arose from several hundred graft clones that had expanded. The main origin of T-cell counts and diversity one year after transplant was newly produced T cells.

Trimming pared 5 bases from V and 4 bases from J, leaving 17 bases between. The CDR3 extends over 15 amino acids. The V gene's germline CDR1 is MNHEY and CDR2 SMNVEV (reference sequence). The library targeted TCRbeta and was prepared with unique molecular identifiers. TCRdb ran MiXCR on the PCR reads and lists one entry per CDR3 protein. This sample yields hundreds of thousands of distinct CDR3 sequences, of which about 8.2% are seen a single time; less than 40% belongs to the top ten. V usage is TRBV27 and J usage is TRBJ1-2; D may be TRBD1 (5 bases). This material consisted of PBMCs, mostly from graft donor cells, taken 360 days after TCRalphabeta/CD19-depleted stem cell transplant. This TCR was sampled from a male patient between 2 and 10 years old who had a stem cell transplant for acute myeloid leukemia, so the T cells may come from the graft donor. The CDR3 spells CASSPMTDALYGYTF. CDR3 nucleotide sequence: TGTGCCAGCAGTCCGATGACAGATGCCCTCTATGGCTACACCTTC.